A single sample gave rise to the 7 T cell receptor beta chains below, sequenced in a study of T-cell memory formation after mild COVID-19. Via MiXCR, TCRdb re-called the 5' RACE reads, giving one row per CDR3 protein. The table shows about 340,000 distinct CDR3 sequences, with less than 20% occurring only once. The sequenced sample was PBMCs or a T cell subset sorted from them (not recorded which). These receptors came from a man aged 18 to 30 who had mild COVID-19 (a few samples of this study predate the infection). Cell type and time point are not known.

This clonotype occurred many times. This chain links TRBV7-2 with TRBJ2-3; D may be TRBD2 (6 bases). V lost 5 bases and J 0 bases, leaving 18 bases between the germline ends. CDR1 and CDR2 from the germline V gene are SGHTA and FQGNSA. The CDR3 contains 17 residues. CDR3 amino acids: CASSARVAGISTDTQYF. The CDR3 DNA reads TGTGCCAGCAGCGCCAGGGTGGCGGGGATTAGCACAGATACGCAGTATTTT.

This clonotype was observed a handful of times. This chain's CDR3 is CASSPGPANTGELFF. The CDR3 DNA reads TGTGCCAGCTCACCAGGCCCAGCGAACACCGGGGAGCTGTTTTTT. This rearrangement joins TRBV18 to TRBJ2-2; D ambiguous. V gave up 2 bases and J gave up 0 bases, with 7 bases separating them. The germline CDR1 and CDR2 sequences are KGHSH and LQKENI. The CDR3 sequence is 15 residues long.

In its sample, this clonotype was seen a few times. The V gene is TRBV5-1, the J gene TRBJ1-2; D perhaps matches TRBD1 (6 bases). The CDR3 runs to 13 residues. Germline V gene sequence: CDR1 SGHRS, CDR2 YFSETQ. V was trimmed by 6 bases and J by 5 bases, leaving 14 bases between them. CDR3 protein: CASTRGGGYGYTF. The CDR3 DNA is TGCGCCAGCACCAGGGGAGGGGGATATGGCTACACCTTC.

The chain couples TRBV7-2 to TRBJ2-5; perhaps TRBD2 as D (5 bases). This CDR3 is built from 15 residues. Looked up from germline, CDR1 is SGHTA and CDR2 is FQGNSA. Trimming shortened V by 1 base and J by 4 bases, and 13 bases separated the two germline ends. CDR3 residues: CASSLGGGAPETQYF. CDR3 bases: TGTGCCAGCAGCTTAGGAGGAGGCGCCCCAGAGACCCAGTACTTC.

This sequence joins TRBV5-5 and TRBJ2-3, with D tentatively TRBD2 (7 bases). V dropped 3 bases and J dropped 0 bases, with 14 bases sitting between them. Germline assignment: CDR1 SGHKS and CDR2 YYEKEE (reference sequence). The CDR3 consists of 16 residues. CDR3 coding DNA: TGTGCCAGCAGCTCCGCAAAGGGGGGGAGCACAGATACGCAGTATTTT. This encodes CASSSAKGGSTDTQYF.

The chain combines TRBV7-2 with TRBJ1-1, with TRBD1 as a possible D gene (5 bases). Trimming took 3 bases from V and 4 from J, leaving 12 bases between them. CDR3 length: 14 residues. From germline, CDR1 is SGHTA and CDR2 FQGNSA. DNA for the CDR3: TGTGCCAGCAGCTTGCAGGTTGGGGGCACTGAAGCTTTCTTT. Its protein product is CASSLQVGGTEAFF.

This clonotype was detected a few times. The chain carries TRBV12-3 or TRBV12-4 and TRBJ1-1, with unresolved D. The CDR3 runs to 12 residues. Between the trimmed V and J ends, which lost 5 bases and 7 bases, there was a span of 11 bases. CDR3 in amino acids: CASSMVLGEAFF. The CDR3, as DNA: TGTGCCAGCAGTATGGTCCTCGGTGAAGCTTTCTTT.